A selection of T cell receptor beta chains follows, all from one sample in a study of blood T cell repertoires in COVID-19. Here immunoSEQ multiplex PCR was the method, and the copy in TCRdb shows in-frame clones only, minus some. The table shows approximately 190,000 clones, with 80% to 85% occurring only once. The sample comprised PBMCs or T cells enriched from blood (not recorded which). All receptors come from a middle-aged man who had recovered from COVID-19. The CDR3 runs from the conserved cysteine through the conserved F or W. D genes are given only for firm matches. Rows may omit the clone size; those that give it use once, few, many or a size class.

v_gene	abundance	d_gene	j_gene	CDR3nt	CDR3aa
TRBV29-1	-	TRBD1	TRBJ1-3	TGCAGCGTATTCGACAGGGGTCGTGGAAACACCATATATTTT	CSVFDRGRGNTIYF
TRBV4-3	-	TRBD1	TRBJ2-7	TGCGCCAGCAGCCGCCAGGGACAGGGTTATTACGAGCAGTACTTC	CASSRQGQGYYEQYF
TRBV5-5	-	TRBD1	TRBJ2-7	TGTGCCAGCAGCTTAACAGGGGGCCCCTACGAGCAGTACTTC	CASSLTGGPYEQYF
TRBV7-8	-	-	TRBJ2-1	TGTGCCAGCAGCCGAGAGGGGGGGCCGGGTAATGAGCAGTTCTTC	CASSREGGPGNEQFF
TRBV6-5	-	-	TRBJ1-4	TGTGCCAGCAGCCCCCAGGGTGGTAATGAAAAACTGTTTTTT	CASSPQGGNEKLFF
TRBV6-1	-	-	TRBJ1-5	TGTGCCAGCAGTGAAACTATGAGCCAGCCCCAGCATTTT	CASSETMSQPQHF
TRBV6-4	once	-	TRBJ1-6	TGTGCCAGCCGCGACAGGAATAATTCACCCCTCCACTTT	CASRDRNNSPLHF
TRBV18	-	-	TRBJ1-1	TGTGCCAGCTCACCAATGACACGGGGGAGCACTGAAGCTTTCTTT	CASSPMTRGSTEAFF
TRBV10-3	-	TRBD1	TRBJ1-3	TGTGCCACCCTCGGGACAGGGGGCAACACCATATATTTT	CATLGTGGNTIYF
TRBV6-4	-	-	TRBJ2-1	TGTGCCAGCAGTGGGGCAGCCTCACGCTCCTACAATGAGCAGTTCTTC	CASSGAASRSYNEQFF
TRBV4-1	-	-	TRBJ1-2	TGCGCCAGCAGCCAAGGAGGCAGGAGGCTTGCCTACACCTTC	CASSQGGRRLAYTF
TRBV6-5	-	-	TRBJ2-1	TGTGCCAGCGCAAGGCCGGTCTTGGGGAGGAATGAGCAGTTCTTC	CASARPVLGRNEQFF
TRBV7-9	-	-	TRBJ1-2	TGTGCCAGCAGCCCACCCAGTCTTGCCGGCTACACCTTC	CASSPPSLAGYTF
TRBV7-2	-	-	TRBJ2-1	TGTGCCAGCAGCTTATTTGGCCAGGGTCCGTTCTTC	CASSLFGQGPFF
TRBV19	-	TRBD1	TRBJ2-5	TGTGCCAGTAGTATTGGGACAGGGCAAGAGACCCAGTACTTC	CASSIGTGQETQYF
TRBV19	-	-	TRBJ1-6	TGTGCCAGCCGATCTACACAGAATTCACCCCTCCACTTT	CASRSTQNSPLHF
TRBV19	once	-	TRBJ1-5	TGTGCCAGTAGTGGGGGGGGAAGTAGCAATCAGCCCCAGCATTTT	CASSGGGSSNQPQHF
TRBV30	-	-	TRBJ1-5	TGTGCCTGGAGTGTAGGGCAGGGGAATCAGCCCCAGCATTTT	CAWSVGQGNQPQHF
TRBV6-5	once	TRBD1	TRBJ2-2	TGTGCCAGCAGATCTAGACAGGGGGGGACCGGGGAGCTGTTTTTT	CASRSRQGGTGELFF
TRBV24-1	-	TRBD1	TRBJ1-2	TGTGCCACCGGCGGGACAGGCAGCTATGGCTACACCTTC	CATGGTGSYGYTF
TRBV10-3	-	-	TRBJ2-5	TGTGCCATCAGTGAGTCGCAGGTCGGAGAGACCCAGTACTTC	CAISESQVGETQYF
TRBV11-3	-	TRBD1	TRBJ2-2	TGTGCCAGCAGGCTGAAGGGGGCCGGCGGGGAGCTGTTTTTT	CASRLKGAGGELFF